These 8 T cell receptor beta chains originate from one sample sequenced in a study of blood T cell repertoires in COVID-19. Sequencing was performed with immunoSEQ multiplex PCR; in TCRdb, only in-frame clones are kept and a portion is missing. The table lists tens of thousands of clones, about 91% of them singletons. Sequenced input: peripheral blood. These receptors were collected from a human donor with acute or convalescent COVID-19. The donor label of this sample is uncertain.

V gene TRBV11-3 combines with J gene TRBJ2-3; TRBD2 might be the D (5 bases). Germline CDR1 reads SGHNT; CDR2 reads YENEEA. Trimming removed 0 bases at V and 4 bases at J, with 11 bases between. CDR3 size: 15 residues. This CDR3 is CASSLDPPGSDTQYF. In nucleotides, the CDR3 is TGTGCCAGCAGCTTAGATCCTCCGGGGTCAGATACGCAGTATTTT.

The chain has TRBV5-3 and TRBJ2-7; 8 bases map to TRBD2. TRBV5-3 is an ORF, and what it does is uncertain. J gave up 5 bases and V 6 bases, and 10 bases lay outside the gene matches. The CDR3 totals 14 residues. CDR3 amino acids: CARTIQRGFDEQYV. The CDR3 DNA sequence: TGTGCCAGAACCATCCAGCGGGGGTTTGACGAGCAGTACGTC.

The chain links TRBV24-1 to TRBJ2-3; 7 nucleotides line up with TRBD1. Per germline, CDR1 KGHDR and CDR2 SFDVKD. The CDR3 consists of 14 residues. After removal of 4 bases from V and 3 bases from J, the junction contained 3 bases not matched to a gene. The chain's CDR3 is CATSEPGGTDTQYF. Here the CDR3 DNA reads TGTGCCACCAGTGAGCCAGGGGGAACAGATACGCAGTATTTT.

The DNA of the CDR3 is TGTGCCAGCAGTGGCAAGGGACAGAATTTAGCCAAAAACATTCAGTACTTC. Translated: CASSGKGQNLAKNIQYF. The rearrangement uses TRBV2 and TRBJ2-4; 7 bases match TRBD1. The CDR3 totals 17 residues. The V gene's germline CDR1 is SNHLY and CDR2 FYNNEI. Unmatched junction bases numbered 9, after V lost 4 bases and J lost 0 bases.

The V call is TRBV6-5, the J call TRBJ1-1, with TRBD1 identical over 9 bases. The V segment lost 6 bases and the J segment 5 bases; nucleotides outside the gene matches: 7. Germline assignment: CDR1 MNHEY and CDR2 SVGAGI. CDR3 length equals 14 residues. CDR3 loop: CASRWTGERTEAFF. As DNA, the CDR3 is TGTGCCAGCAGATGGACAGGGGAGAGAACTGAAGCTTTCTTT.

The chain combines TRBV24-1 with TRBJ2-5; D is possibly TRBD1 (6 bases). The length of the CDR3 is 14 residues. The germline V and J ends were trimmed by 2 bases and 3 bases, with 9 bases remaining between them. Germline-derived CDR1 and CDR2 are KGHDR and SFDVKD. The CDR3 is CATSDSRTEETQYF. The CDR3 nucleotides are TGTGCCACCAGTGATTCCAGGACAGAAGAGACCCAGTACTTC.

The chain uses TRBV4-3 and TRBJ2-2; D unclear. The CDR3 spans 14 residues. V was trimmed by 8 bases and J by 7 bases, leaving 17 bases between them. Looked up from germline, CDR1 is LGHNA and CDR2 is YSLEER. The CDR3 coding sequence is TGCGCCAGCCCCCCCAACAGAAGGAACGGGGAGCTGTTTTTT. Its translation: CASPPNRRNGELFF.

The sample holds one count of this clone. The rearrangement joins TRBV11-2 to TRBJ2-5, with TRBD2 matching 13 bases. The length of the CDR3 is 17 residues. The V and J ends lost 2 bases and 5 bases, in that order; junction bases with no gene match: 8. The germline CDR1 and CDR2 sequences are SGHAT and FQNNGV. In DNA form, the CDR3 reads TGTGCCAGCAGCTTACCCGGGACTAGCGGGATGGGGGAGACCCAGTACTTC. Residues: CASSLPGTSGMGETQYF.